Listed below are T cell receptor beta chains from one sample, sequenced in a study of T-cell reconstitution after alpha-beta-depleted transplantation in children. Each CDR3 protein gets one entry after TCRdb re-called the PCR reads with MiXCR. This repertoire shows a few hundred thousand distinct CDR3 sequences, roughly 10% found once; its top ten account for 28%. The source was PBMCs, collected before TCRalphabeta/CD19-depleted stem cell transplant. The receptors here all came from a child younger than two with acute myeloid leukemia, due to receive a stem cell transplant. CDR3s include the opening cysteine and the closing phenylalanine or tryptophan. The order of the fields is clone size, D gene, V gene, J gene, CDR3 DNA, CDR3 protein. D genes are given only for firm matches. Clone sizes are given selectively: once, few, many, or a class where the clone is expanded.

many	TRBD2	TRBV6-5	TRBJ2-5	TGTGCCAGCAGTTACGCGGGAGAGGAGACCCAGTACTTC	CASSYAGEETQYF
many	.	TRBV20-1	TRBJ2-7	TGCAGTGCTTCTGAGGCGACCTACGAGCAGTACTTC	CSASEATYEQYF
few	.	TRBV24-1	TRBJ2-5	TGTGCCACCAGTGATTATGAGACCCAGTACTTC	CATSDYETQYF
many	TRBD2	TRBV5-5	TRBJ2-4	TGTGCCAGCAGCCAACTAGCGGGAGTCACCAAAAACATTCAGTACTTC	CASSQLAGVTKNIQYF
many	.	TRBV10-2	TRBJ2-5	TGCGCCAGCAGTGAGTGGGGACTCCAAGAGACCCAGTACTTC	CASSEWGLQETQYF
.	.	TRBV11-2	TRBJ2-1	TGTGCCAGCAGCTTAGACGGTGACGGAGCATCCAATGAGCAGTTCTTC	CASSLDGDGASNEQFF
.	TRBD2	TRBV28	TRBJ2-3	TGTGCCAGCAGTTTATCGGGGGGAATAGATACGCAGTATTTT	CASSLSGGIDTQYF
many	TRBD2	TRBV2	TRBJ2-2	TGTGCCAGCAGCAAACCGGGACTAGTGAACACCGGGGAGCTGTTTTTT	CASSKPGLVNTGELFF
many	TRBD2	TRBV7-2	TRBJ2-1	TGTGCCAGCAGCATGGCCGGGGGGGGTAGCTCCTACAATGAGCAGTTCTTC	CASSMAGGGSSYNEQFF
many	TRBD1	TRBV11-2	TRBJ1-4	TGTGCCAGCAGCTTAAGGGACAGGGGGGATGAAAAACTGTTTTTT	CASSLRDRGDEKLFF
.	TRBD1	TRBV4-2	TRBJ2-2	TGTGCCAGCAGCCAAGCCCGGGACAGGGTGCGGGGTGGGGAGCTGTTTTTT	CASSQARDRVRGGELFF
.	TRBD2	TRBV28	TRBJ2-1	TGTGCCATGGGCGCCCGGACTAGCGGGGCTTACTACAATGAGCAGTTCTTC	CAMGARTSGAYYNEQFF
.	.	TRBV5-1	TRBJ2-5	TGCGCCACCAAGTGGGGGTCCCCTCAAGAGACCCAGTACTTC	CATKWGSPQETQYF
many	TRBD1	TRBV7-2	TRBJ2-4	TGTGCCAGCAGCATCAGCCGGGACAGGAATAACATTCAGTACTTC	CASSISRDRNNIQYF
many	.	TRBV20-1	TRBJ1-4	TGCAGTGCTAGAGGGGGACAAGAAAAACTGTTTTTT	CSARGGQEKLFF
many	TRBD2	TRBV20-1	TRBJ2-7	TGCAGTGCTAGAGTAGCGGGAGACCTGTCCTACGAGCAGTACTTC	CSARVAGDLSYEQYF
many	.	TRBV28	TRBJ2-3	TGTGCCAGCAGTGGTTGGGAGGCCACAGATACGCAGTATTTT	CASSGWEATDTQYF
many	.	TRBV24-1	TRBJ1-5	TGTGCCACCAGTGCCCATAGCAATCAGCCCCAGCATTTT	CATSAHSNQPQHF
.	.	TRBV4-2	TRBJ1-5	TGTGCCAGCAGCCAATGGGCAGGTATGGGCCAGCCCCAGCATTTT	CASSQWAGMGQPQHF
many	.	TRBV28	TRBJ2-4	TGTGCCAGCAGTTTGGGCCGGAACATTCAGTACTTC	CASSLGRNIQYF
many	.	TRBV7-9	TRBJ1-2	TGTGCCAGCAGCTCCCGAGGGGACTATGGCTACACCTTC	CASSSRGDYGYTF
many	.	TRBV20-1	TRBJ2-2	TGCAGTGCTTCGCTAGCGAGATCCGGGGAGCTGTTTTTT	CSASLARSGELFF
many	TRBD2	TRBV5-6	TRBJ2-3	TGTGCCAGCAGCTTACTAGCGGACACAGATACGCAGTATTTT	CASSLLADTDTQYF
many	.	TRBV5-1	TRBJ2-3	TGCGCCAGCAGCTCCGGACGGGGAGGGGGCCCCACAGATACGCAGTATTTT	CASSSGRGGGPTDTQYF
many	TRBD2	TRBV5-1	TRBJ2-2	TGCGCCAGCAGCTTCTTAGCGGGGGCGAGCGGGGAGCTGTTTTTT	CASSFLAGASGELFF
many	.	TRBV20-1	TRBJ2-7	TGCAGTGCTAGAAGGACAGCGACCTACGAGCAGTACTTC	CSARRTATYEQYF
many	.	TRBV5-1	TRBJ2-1	TGCGCCAGCAGCACCTCCGGGACAAGAAATGACAATGAGCAGTTCTTC	CASSTSGTRNDNEQFF
.	TRBD1	TRBV3-1	TRBJ2-1	TGTGCCACCTGCCAAGATCGTCCAGGGGGCCCTCACAATGAGCAGTTCTTC	CATCQDRPGGPHNEQFF